This T cell receptor beta chain was recorded in a study of T cells in Graves' hyperthyroidism and ophthalmopathy. Overall study results and limits: Onset of ophthalmopathy came a median around 6.2 months after the model predicted it. Also found in blood were most expanded thyroid clonotypes above 0.001.

Amplified TCR beta CDR3 regions derived from RNA transcripts. RT-PCR in the first round (using the HTBI primer set) targeted the TCR CDR3. TCRdb itself ran the multiplex PCR reads through MiXCR, one entry per CDR3 protein. The sample shows more than 650,000 distinct CDR3 sequences, 12% to 15% of them seen only once. Based on clinical symptoms, serum thyroxine and TRAb, thyroid ultrasound and orbital computed tomography, diagnoses were reached. The PBMCs were sourced from fresh peripheral blood (approximately 9.6 ml). This clonotype was detected only a few times. Its antigen is undetermined. CDR3 length: 15 amino acids. Germline trimming cut 5 bases from V and 4 bases from J; bases unmatched to any gene: 6. Germline V CDR1 and CDR2: LNHDA, SQIVND (reference sequence).

Source material: blood. The rearrangement uses TRBV19 and TRBJ2-5; the match to TRBD2 covers 11 bases. This TCR was recovered from a woman younger than 30 with Graves' hyperthyroidism. This CDR3 reads CASSLAGGPGETQYF. The CDR3 DNA reads as TGTGCCAGTAGTTTAGCGGGAGGGCCGGGAGAGACCCAGTACTTC.